A selection of T cell receptor beta chains follows, all from one sample in a study of cytomegalovirus exposure and HLA in healthy donors. Assay: immunoSEQ multiplex PCR; the TCRdb copy retains only in-frame clones and omits some. The sample has just over 200,000 clones, 79% seen once. The sequencing input was PBMCs. The receptors shown here come from a man between 45 and 60 years old in good health and CMV-seronegative. Both conserved end residues are part of each CDR3. A D gene is named only where the DNA matches it firmly. Clone size is stated in some rows and not others, as once, few, many or a class when expanded.

d_call: -; j_call: TRBJ1-1; clone_size: -; v_call: TRBV6-1; cdr3_nt: TGTGCCAGCACACGTACAGAGCACACTGAAGCTTTCTTT; cdr3_aa: CASTRTEHTEAFF
d_call: TRBD1; j_call: TRBJ1-3; clone_size: -; v_call: TRBV28; cdr3_nt: TGTGCCAGCAGTCCCCCGACAGGGGGGACTGGAAACACCATATATTTT; cdr3_aa: CASSPPTGGTGNTIYF
d_call: -; j_call: TRBJ2-5; clone_size: -; v_call: TRBV10-3; cdr3_nt: TGTGCCATCAGTGCCCGACTCCAAGAGACCCAGTACTTC; cdr3_aa: CAISARLQETQYF
d_call: -; j_call: TRBJ2-7; clone_size: -; v_call: TRBV11-2; cdr3_nt: TGTGCCAGCAGCTACTTGGCGGTAGCTCTCTACGAGCAGTACTTC; cdr3_aa: CASSYLAVALYEQYF
d_call: -; j_call: TRBJ2-4; clone_size: -; v_call: TRBV2; cdr3_nt: TGTGCCAGCCTCGTGAGTCTAGCCAAAAACATTCAGTACTTC; cdr3_aa: CASLVSLAKNIQYF
d_call: TRBD1; j_call: TRBJ2-7; clone_size: -; v_call: TRBV20-1; cdr3_nt: TGCAGTGCGTGGGACAGTTACGAGCAGTACTTC; cdr3_aa: CSAWDSYEQYF
d_call: -; j_call: TRBJ2-2; clone_size: -; v_call: TRBV19; cdr3_nt: TGTGCCAGTAGTCCCAAGACATTCACCGGGGAGCTGTTTTTT; cdr3_aa: CASSPKTFTGELFF
d_call: TRBD1; j_call: TRBJ1-2; clone_size: once; v_call: TRBV28; cdr3_nt: TGTGCCAGCACACGACAGGGAGCAGAGGGCTACACCTTC; cdr3_aa: CASTRQGAEGYTF
d_call: TRBD1; j_call: TRBJ2-1; clone_size: -; v_call: TRBV30; cdr3_nt: TGTGCCTGGATCCGGGACAGCTCCTACAATGAGCAGTTCTTC; cdr3_aa: CAWIRDSSYNEQFF
d_call: -; j_call: TRBJ2-2; clone_size: -; v_call: TRBV19; cdr3_nt: TGTGCCAGTAGTCCTAGAGCCGGGGAGCTGTTTTTT; cdr3_aa: CASSPRAGELFF
d_call: -; j_call: TRBJ2-2; clone_size: once; v_call: TRBV28; cdr3_nt: TGTGCCATTGGGGGGACCCCGAGCACCGGGGAGCTGTTTTTT; cdr3_aa: CAIGGTPSTGELFF
d_call: -; j_call: TRBJ2-7; clone_size: few; v_call: TRBV10-3; cdr3_nt: TGTGCCATCAAAAGTGGCCCCTCCTACGAGCAGTACTTC; cdr3_aa: CAIKSGPSYEQYF
d_call: -; j_call: TRBJ2-7; clone_size: -; v_call: TRBV6-1; cdr3_nt: TGTGCCAGCAGTGGATCCCGCAGGATATACGAGCAGTACTTC; cdr3_aa: CASSGSRRIYEQYF
d_call: -; j_call: TRBJ2-7; clone_size: -; v_call: TRBV18; cdr3_nt: TGTGCCAGCTCACCTCCCTCTCGTCTTTACGAGCAGTACTTC; cdr3_aa: CASSPPSRLYEQYF
d_call: TRBD1; j_call: TRBJ1-6; clone_size: -; v_call: TRBV5-1; cdr3_nt: TGCGCCAGCAGCTTGCAGGGGGACACTTCACCCCTCCACTTT; cdr3_aa: CASSLQGDTSPLHF
d_call: -; j_call: TRBJ2-1; clone_size: few; v_call: TRBV5-6; cdr3_nt: TGTGCCAGCAGCTTCGGGACTCACAATGAGCAGTTCTTC; cdr3_aa: CASSFGTHNEQFF
d_call: TRBD2; j_call: TRBJ2-2; clone_size: -; v_call: TRBV5-1; cdr3_nt: TGCGCCAGCAGCGCCTTCCCGGGACTAGCGCAGACCGGGGAGCTGTTTTTT; cdr3_aa: CASSAFPGLAQTGELFF
d_call: -; j_call: TRBJ1-6; clone_size: once; v_call: TRBV5-4; cdr3_nt: TGTGCCAGCAGCACCGGACAGATGGATAATTCACCCCTCCACTTT; cdr3_aa: CASSTGQMDNSPLHF
d_call: TRBD2; j_call: TRBJ2-1; clone_size: few; v_call: TRBV19; cdr3_nt: TGTGCCAGTGGATTCGGCGGCGCGGGGGGGTTATTCTTC; cdr3_aa: CASGFGGAGGLFF
d_call: -; j_call: TRBJ2-7; clone_size: -; v_call: TRBV10-3; cdr3_nt: TGTGCCATCAGTCCTACCGGTGCCCGATCGGACGAGCAGTACTTC; cdr3_aa: CAISPTGARSDEQYF
d_call: TRBD2; j_call: TRBJ2-3; clone_size: -; v_call: TRBV27; cdr3_nt: TGTGCCAGCAGGATAGCGGGATCATACACAGATACGCAGTATTTT; cdr3_aa: CASRIAGSYTDTQYF
d_call: TRBD2; j_call: TRBJ2-7; clone_size: -; v_call: TRBV6-1; cdr3_nt: TGTGCCAGCATAGACAGCGGGAGTCGGAACGAGCAGTACTTC; cdr3_aa: CASIDSGSRNEQYF
d_call: TRBD2; j_call: TRBJ2-1; clone_size: -; v_call: TRBV14; cdr3_nt: TGTGCCAGCAGCCAACCCGGGAGGGCCCTCCGCTCCTACAATGAGCAGTTCTTC; cdr3_aa: CASSQPGRALRSYNEQFF
d_call: -; j_call: TRBJ2-6; clone_size: -; v_call: TRBV18; cdr3_nt: TGTGCCAGCTCGCGCTCTGGGGCCAACGTCCTGACTTTC; cdr3_aa: CASSRSGANVLTF
d_call: -; j_call: TRBJ2-3; clone_size: -; v_call: TRBV5-1; cdr3_nt: TGCGCCAGCAGCGGGGGGACAGCTGGGGGAGATACGCAGTATTTT; cdr3_aa: CASSGGTAGGDTQYF
d_call: -; j_call: TRBJ2-2; clone_size: -; v_call: TRBV9; cdr3_nt: TGTGCCAGCAGCGTAGTGGGTAGCGTGGGCCTCGGCACCGGGGAGCTGTTTTTT; cdr3_aa: CASSVVGSVGLGTGELFF
d_call: TRBD1; j_call: TRBJ2-7; clone_size: -; v_call: TRBV27; cdr3_nt: TGTGCCAGCAGTCAACCCGGTGAGGGGGCGCGGTACGAGCAGTACTTC; cdr3_aa: CASSQPGEGARYEQYF
d_call: -; j_call: TRBJ2-3; clone_size: -; v_call: TRBV2; cdr3_nt: TGTGCCAGCAGTGAAATTGGCGGCCGGGGGGATACGCAGTATTTT; cdr3_aa: CASSEIGGRGDTQYF
d_call: -; j_call: TRBJ1-1; clone_size: -; v_call: TRBV4-2; cdr3_nt: TGTGCCAGCAGCCAAGAAGGGCAGGGCCCCACTGAAGCTTTCTTT; cdr3_aa: CASSQEGQGPTEAFF
d_call: -; j_call: TRBJ2-6; clone_size: -; v_call: TRBV28; cdr3_nt: TGTGCCAGCAACAAACCCGGGACATTGCCTTCTGGGGCCAACGTCCTGACTTTC; cdr3_aa: CASNKPGTLPSGANVLTF